Sequencing of this T cell receptor beta chain was carried out in a study of technical replicates of blood from four donors (dated by TCRdb to 2015 to 2018). The CDR3 contains 13 residues, cysteine and phenylalanine counted. Of all the DNA, just the CDR3 is kept, 39 bases in frame from base 1. This clone occurred a few times. The antigen it recognizes is unknown. No base-level quality is on record; no much larger clone is a single base apart. Library preparation used the immunoSEQ multiplex PCR assay. TCRdb's version of the immuneACCESS table is confined to in-frame rearrangements and falls short of the full clone set. An unresolved V gene accounts for under half of the shortfall where checked; the remainder is of unknown origin. Recorded for this sample are tens of thousands of clones; roughly 89% of them occurred a single time. In total, the top ten clones hold about 0.36% of the sample.

Recombination linked TRBV1 to TRBJ1-5; the table's D gene call, TRBD1, was not cross checked with the DNA. TRBV1 is classified as a pseudogene. This clonotype was sampled from a human donor in good health. Some clones in this sample may be carry-over from other donors' samples. Sample: T cells isolated from PBMCs. The bases are TGCACCAGCAGGTCAGGGAAGGACCAGCCCCAGCATTTT. This codes for CTSRSGKDQPQHF.